These 21 T cell receptor beta chains originate from one sample sequenced in a study of OX40 agonist ivuxolimab in advanced cancers. Method: immunoSEQ multiplex PCR; TCRdb's copy keeps in-frame clones and lacks some. Counted here are about 30,000 clones, about four fifths occurring once; the ten biggest clones make up around a quarter. Here the sequenced sample was CD4+ or CD8+ T cells sorted from blood, taken in a trial of the OX40 agonist ivuxolimab. All receptors come from an adult with an advanced solid tumor such as melanoma, head and neck, liver or kidney cancer.

This clone was seen just once. The CDR3 sequence is CASSPTSGPQYF. Written as DNA, the CDR3 is TGTGCCAGCAGCCCAACGTCGGGTCCGCAGTATTTT. V is TRBV7-2 and J is TRBJ2-3, with unresolved D. V lost 5 bases and J 10 bases, leaving 13 bases between the germline ends. The V gene's germline CDR1 is SGHTA and CDR2 FQGNSA. This CDR3 contains 12 residues.

This clone was seen a few times. This chain links TRBV5-8 with TRBJ1-4; no firm D call. In germline, CDR1 is SGHTS, CDR2 YDEGEE. The V gene lost 1 base and the J gene lost 0 bases, with 13 bases spanning the gap. The CDR3 totals 17 residues. The CDR3 DNA reads TGTGCCAGCAGCTTGCGTCGGCGTGCTGCAACTAATGAAAAACTGTTTTTT. Protein: CASSLRRRAATNEKLFF. Full variable domain (rest looked up from reference TRBV5-8 and TRBJ1-4): EAGVTQSPTHLIKTRGQQATLRCSPISGHTSVYWYQQALGLGLQFLLWYDEGEERNRGNFPPRFSGRQFPNYSSELNVNALELEDSALYLCASSLRRRAATNEKLFFGSGTQLSVL.

The chain joins TRBV27 to TRBJ1-5, with unresolved D. The CDR3 is made up of 15 amino acids. Germline V gene lookup returns CDR1 MNHEY and CDR2 SMNVEV (reference sequence). V dropped 3 bases and J dropped 0 bases, with 9 bases sitting between them. The chain's CDR3 is CASSFVRDSNQPQHF. The CDR3, as DNA: TGTGCCAGCAGTTTTGTTCGAGATAGCAATCAGCCCCAGCATTTT.

A few counts support this clone. The rearrangement joins TRBV6-5 to TRBJ1-1; D gene uncertain. In germline, CDR1 is MNHEY, CDR2 SVGAGI. CDR3 length: 13 amino acids. The germline V and J ends were trimmed by 5 bases and 3 bases, with 10 bases remaining between them. The CDR3 protein is CASSPVGDTEAFF. CDR3 nucleotide sequence: TGTGCCAGCAGTCCTGTCGGGGACACTGAAGCTTTCTTT.

To note about this clone: Within the sample, other DNA sequences also encode this same CDR3. The genes are TRBV30 and TRBJ2-7; TRBD1 aligns across 7 bases. The CDR3 runs 13 residues. V shed 3 bases and J 12 bases; nucleotides not matched to a gene: 14. The germline V gene has CDR1 GTSNPN and CDR2 SVGIG (reference sequence). The CDR3 bases are TGTGCCTGGAGAAATGTCCCGGGACAGCGAGCGTACTTC. Translation: CAWRNVPGQRAYF. Full variable domain (missing parts from reference TRBV30 and TRBJ2-7): SQTIHQWPATLVQPVGSPLSLECTVEGTSNPNLYWYRQAAGRGLQLLFYSVGIGQISSEVPQNLSASRPQDRQFILSSKKLLLSDSGFYLCAWRNVPGQRAYFGPGTRLTVT.

The chain has TRBV18 and TRBJ2-3; 13 bases align to TRBD2. Germline CDR1 reads KGHSH; CDR2 reads LQKENI. Losses at the gene ends were 2 bases for V and 0 bases for J; bases not matched to a gene: 5. The CDR3 is made up of 18 amino acids. The CDR3 protein is CASSPSSGLAGSTDTQYF. The CDR3 nucleotides are TGTGCCAGCTCACCATCGTCGGGACTAGCGGGGAGCACAGATACGCAGTATTTT.

This sequence joins TRBV7-2 and TRBJ2-5; D not certain. The CDR3 extends over 13 amino acids. Germline-derived CDR1 and CDR2 are SGHTA and FQGNSA. Trimming shortened V by 1 base and J by 4 bases, and 7 bases separated the two germline ends. Here the CDR3 DNA reads TGTGCCAGCAGCTTAGGGACGCGAGAGACCCAGTACTTC. The encoded protein is CASSLGTRETQYF.

This chain links TRBV18 with TRBJ2-3; 12 nucleotides agree with TRBD2. The CDR3 runs to 17 residues. Unmatched junction bases numbered 3, after V lost 0 bases and J lost 2 bases. Germline V lookup: CDR1 KGHSH, CDR2 LQKENI. CDR3 residues: CASSPPASGGVTDTQYF. The DNA for the CDR3 is TGTGCCAGCTCACCACCGGCTAGCGGGGGGGTCACAGATACGCAGTATTTT.

This chain links TRBV2 with TRBJ2-7; 8 nucleotides agree with TRBD1. This CDR3 is 16 amino acids long. Trimming at V came to 3 bases and at J to 0 bases, leaving 7 bases not matched to a gene. From germline, CDR1 is SNHLY and CDR2 FYNNEI. The CDR3: CASSESRDRFSYEQYF. In nucleotides, the CDR3 is TGTGCCAGCAGTGAGTCCCGGGACAGGTTCTCCTACGAGCAGTACTTC.

The rearrangement joins TRBV5-1 to TRBJ1-4; D remains unclear. The ends were cut back, 0 bases at V and 1 base at J, with 16 bases in the middle. Germline loops: CDR1 SGHRS, CDR2 YFSETQ. There are 18 residues in the CDR3. The CDR3 is CASSLGWQDLGTNEKLFF. CDR3 coding DNA: TGCGCCAGCAGCTTGGGGTGGCAGGATTTGGGAACTAATGAAAAACTGTTTTTT.

This chain connects TRBV10-3 to TRBJ2-5; D may match TRBD1 or TRBD2 (5 bases each). Germline values: CDR1 ENHRY, CDR2 SYGVKD. Between the trimmed V and J ends, which lost 10 bases and 4 bases, there was a span of 19 bases. CDR3 length: 14 residues. The CDR3: CATGSGLLLETQYF. In DNA, the CDR3 is TGTGCCACGGGCTCGGGGCTACTTTTAGAGACCCAGTACTTC.

The V and J genes are TRBV15 and TRBJ1-2, with a weak D call TRBD1 (5 bases). This CDR3 is 14 amino acids long. Trimming removed 1 base at V and 2 bases at J, with 8 bases between. Germline V CDR1 and CDR2: LNHNV, YYDKDF (reference sequence). CDR3 sequence (DNA): TGTGCCACCAGCAGAGGCCGGGACAACTATGGCTACACCTTC. As protein: CATSRGRDNYGYTF.

V and J are TRBV5-6 and TRBJ2-3; D may be TRBD1 (5 bases). The CDR3 contains 15 residues. Between the trimmed V and J ends, which lost 4 bases and 2 bases, there was a span of 14 bases. The germline gives CDR1 SGHDT, CDR2 YYEEEE. This CDR3 is CASSTLDRPTDTQYF. In DNA form, the CDR3 reads TGTGCCAGCAGCACCTTAGACAGACCCACAGATACGCAGTATTTT.

The J gene is TRBJ2-3, the V gene TRBV10-3; tentative D call: TRBD1 (5 bases). Between the trimmed V and J ends, which lost 8 bases and 6 bases, there was a span of 18 bases. The CDR3 is 14 residues long. In germline, CDR1 is ENHRY, CDR2 SYGVKD. The DNA of the CDR3 is TGTGCCATCGCTGATGGGCAGGGTAAGGATACGCAGTATTTT. Translated: CAIADGQGKDTQYF.

In this sample, this clone turned up a few times. The chain carries TRBV25-1 and TRBJ2-7; no reliable D call. V gave up 4 bases and J gave up 7 bases, with 11 bases separating them. Germline CDR1 reads MGHDK; CDR2 reads SYGVNS. CDR3 size: 12 residues. The CDR3 DNA reads TGTGCCAGCAGTGGGTTGGGTTTGGAGCAGTACTTC. This encodes CASSGLGLEQYF.

The chain joins TRBV28 to TRBJ1-2; 7 bases map to TRBD1. CDR3 length equals 13 residues. The germline V gene encodes CDR1 MDHEN and CDR2 SYDVKM. V shed 6 bases, J shed 3 bases, and the junction held 4 bases outside the gene matches. CDR3 protein: CASRTTGDYGYTF. The CDR3, as DNA: TGTGCCAGCAGGACTACAGGGGACTATGGCTACACCTTC.

The genes are TRBV28 and TRBJ1-1, with TRBD1 as a possible D gene (5 bases). The germline V gene encodes CDR1 MDHEN and CDR2 SYDVKM. The V gene lost 8 bases and the J gene lost 4 bases, with 17 bases spanning the gap. There are 14 residues in the CDR3. As DNA, the CDR3 is TGTGCCAGCCCCCCGTCTGGAGGGGTCACTGAAGCTTTCTTT. Amino acids: CASPPSGGVTEAFF.

This clone was picked up a small number of times. This chain joins TRBV6-1 and TRBJ2-1; D may be TRBD2 (5 bases). The germline CDR1 and CDR2 sequences are MNHNS and SASEGT. The CDR3 length is 11 residues. Deletions cut 2 bases from V and 15 bases from J, with 11 bases between. CDR3 bases: TGTGCCAGCAGTGAATCTAGCCACCCGTTCTTC. It yields the protein CASSESSHPFF.

This chain uses TRBV10-3 with TRBJ2-7, with 9 bases that match TRBD2. Germline loops: CDR1 ENHRY, CDR2 SYGVKD. The junction had 12 bases not matched to a gene; V was cut back by 0 bases and J by 3 bases. CDR3 length: 18 residues. CDR3 in amino acids: CAISESRSQRGAIYEQYF. The CDR3 nucleotides read TGTGCCATCAGTGAGTCTCGGTCCCAGCGGGGGGCTATCTACGAGCAGTACTTC.

There are a few counts of this clone. The chain combines TRBV6-5 with TRBJ1-1, with D possibly matching TRBD1 (5 bases). V was cut by 6 bases and J by 5 bases, with 19 bases left in between. The CDR3 covers 15 residues. Per germline, CDR1 MNHEY and CDR2 SVGAGI. Written as DNA, the CDR3 is TGTGCCAGCAGGGGGGACTTCCAAGGGAGGACTGAAGCTTTCTTT. Translating it yields CASRGDFQGRTEAFF.

The rearrangement joins TRBV6-7 to TRBJ2-2; D not certain. Being an ORF, TRBV6-7 has a function that is uncertain. The ends were cut back, 5 bases at V and 9 bases at J, with 13 bases in the middle. CDR3 length equals 13 residues. The CDR3 protein is CASSPKRKRELFF. The CDR3 DNA follows: TGTGCCAGCAGTCCCAAACGAAAACGGGAGCTGTTTTTT.